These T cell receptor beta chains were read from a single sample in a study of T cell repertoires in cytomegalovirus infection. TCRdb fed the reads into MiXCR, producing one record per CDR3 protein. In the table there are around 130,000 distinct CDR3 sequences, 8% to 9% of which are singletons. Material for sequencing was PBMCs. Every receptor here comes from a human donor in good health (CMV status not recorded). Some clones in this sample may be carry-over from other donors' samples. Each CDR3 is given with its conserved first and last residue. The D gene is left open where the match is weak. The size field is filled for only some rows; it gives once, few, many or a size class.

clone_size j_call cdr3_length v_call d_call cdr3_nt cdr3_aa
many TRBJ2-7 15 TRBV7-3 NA TGTGCCAGCAGCCCCTCCACAGGGATGTTCTACGAGCAGTACTTC CASSPSTGMFYEQYF
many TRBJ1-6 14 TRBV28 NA TGTGCCAGCAGTTCCCCAGGAAATAATTCACCCCTCCACTTT CASSSPGNNSPLHF
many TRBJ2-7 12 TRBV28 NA TGTGCCAGCAGCCGGAGATCCGGGGGGCAGTACTTC CASSRRSGGQYF
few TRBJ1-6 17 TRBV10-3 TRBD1 TGTGCCATCAGTGAGTCGGGGACAGATATGAGGAATTCACCCCTCCACTTT CAISESGTDMRNSPLHF
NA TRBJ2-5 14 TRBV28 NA TGTGCCAGCAGCACCCCACCGGGCCAAGAGACCCAGTACTTC CASSTPPGQETQYF
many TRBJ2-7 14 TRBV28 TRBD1 TGTGCCAGCCGACCCGGGACAGTCTCCTACGAGCAGTACTTC CASRPGTVSYEQYF
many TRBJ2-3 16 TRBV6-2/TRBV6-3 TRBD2 TGTGCCAGCAGTGAATCTAGCGGGGGGACCACAGATACGCAGTATTTT CASSESSGGTTDTQYF
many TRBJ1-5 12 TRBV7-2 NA TGTGCCAGCAGCTTAGACCGTCAGCCCCAGCATTTT CASSLDRQPQHF
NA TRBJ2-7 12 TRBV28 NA TGTGCCAGCAGTTTATCCCACTACGAGCAGTACTTC CASSLSHYEQYF
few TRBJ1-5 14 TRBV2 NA TGTGCCAGCAGGCCAGGGGCTAGCAATCAGCCCCAGCATTTT CASRPGASNQPQHF
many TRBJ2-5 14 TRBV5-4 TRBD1 TGTGCCAGCAGCTTTACAGGGGGCCAAGAGACCCAGTACTTC CASSFTGGQETQYF
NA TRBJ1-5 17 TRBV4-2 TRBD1 TGTGCCAGCAGCCAATCCGTGGACAGGAGCCTCAATCAGCCCCAGCATTTT CASSQSVDRSLNQPQHF
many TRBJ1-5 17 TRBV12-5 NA TGTGCTAGTGGTTTGGTACGTGCACAGGGAAGCAATCAGCCCCAGCATTTT CASGLVRAQGSNQPQHF
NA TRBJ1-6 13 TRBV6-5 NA TGTGCCAGCAGTCCTGGGAGGGATTCACCCCTCCACTTT CASSPGRDSPLHF
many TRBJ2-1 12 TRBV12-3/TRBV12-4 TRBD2 TGTGCCAGCAGGACAACTAGCGCTTTCTTGGTCTTC CASRTTSAFLVF
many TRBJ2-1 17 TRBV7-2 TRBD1 TGTGCCAGCAGCCAAGTATCGACAGGGGGCCGGTACAATGAGCAGTTCTTC CASSQVSTGGRYNEQFF
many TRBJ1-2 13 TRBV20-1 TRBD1 TGCAGTGCTGTAGGGACAGGGTTCTATGGCTACACCTTC CSAVGTGFYGYTF
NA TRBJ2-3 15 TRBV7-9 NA TGTGCCAGCAGCTTACTGCGGAGGAGCGCAGATACGCAGTATTTT CASSLLRRSADTQYF
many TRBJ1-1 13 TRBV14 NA TGTGCCAGCAGCCAAGACGTGGCAGTTGAAGCTTTCTTT CASSQDVAVEAFF
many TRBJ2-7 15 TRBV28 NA TGTGCCAGCCGGGAACAGGCCTTTTCTACCTACGAGCAGTACTTC CASREQAFSTYEQYF
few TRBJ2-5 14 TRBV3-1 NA TGTGCCAGCAGCCGAAAAAATAGGCAAGAGACCCAGTACTTC CASSRKNRQETQYF
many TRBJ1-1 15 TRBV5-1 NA TGCGCCAGCAGCTTGGTTGGTGATCGGACAGCCGAAGCTTTCTTT CASSLVGDRTAEAFF
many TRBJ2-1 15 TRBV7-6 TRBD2 TGTGCCAGCAGCTCCCTAGCGGGTGCCCCTCTTGAGCAGTTCTTC CASSSLAGAPLEQFF
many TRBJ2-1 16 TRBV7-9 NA TGTGCCAGCAGCTTAGCGACAGGCGTTACCTACAATGAGCAGTTCTTC CASSLATGVTYNEQFF
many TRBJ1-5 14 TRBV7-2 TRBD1 TGTGCCAGCAAGCGGGACAGCAGCAATCAGCCCCAGCATTTT CASKRDSSNQPQHF
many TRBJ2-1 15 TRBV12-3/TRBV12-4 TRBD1 TGTGCCAGCAGTCCTCCGGGACAGGGGTTCGATGAGCAGTTCTTC CASSPPGQGFDEQFF
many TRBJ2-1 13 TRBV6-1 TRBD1 TGTGCCAGCGGGGGACAGGAATCTGATGAGCAGTTCTTC CASGGQESDEQFF
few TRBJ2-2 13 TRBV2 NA TGTGCCAGCAGCAGATCAGGGTTCGGGGAGCTGTTTTTT CASSRSGFGELFF
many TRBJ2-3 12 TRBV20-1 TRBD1 TGCAGTGCTAGTCCAGGGGGAGATACGCAGTATTTT CSASPGGDTQYF
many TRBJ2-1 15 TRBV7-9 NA TGTGCCAGCAGCGCCCCGGGGTCCAACTACAATGAGCAGTTCTTC CASSAPGSNYNEQFF
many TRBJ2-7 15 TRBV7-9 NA TGTGCCAGCAGGCCGGAGGGCCCTAGCTCCTACGAGCAGTACTTC CASRPEGPSSYEQYF
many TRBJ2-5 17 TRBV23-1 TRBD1 TGCGCCAGCAGTCACTACGCTGGGACAGGGGAAGGAGAGACCCAGTACTTC CASSHYAGTGEGETQYF
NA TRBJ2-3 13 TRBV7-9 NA TGTGCCAGCAGCCGTACAGGTGCAGATACGCAGTATTTT CASSRTGADTQYF
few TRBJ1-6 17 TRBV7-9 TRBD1 TGTGCCAGCAGCTTAGAACGGACAGGGCGGGATAATTCACCCCTCCACTTT CASSLERTGRDNSPLHF
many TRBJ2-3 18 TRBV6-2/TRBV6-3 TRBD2 TGTGCCAGCAGTTACCCCTCAACCGGGACTAGTTCCACAGATACGCAGTATTTT CASSYPSTGTSSTDTQYF
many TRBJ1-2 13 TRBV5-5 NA TGTGCCAGCAGCCTCGAGCGTAATCATGGCTACACCTTC CASSLERNHGYTF
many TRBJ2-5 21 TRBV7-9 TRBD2 TGTGCCAGCAGCTCTAGAGAAAGAAGACTAGCGGGGGGCGGGTACCAAGAGACCCAGTACTTC CASSSRERRLAGGGYQETQYF
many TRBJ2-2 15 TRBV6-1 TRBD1 TGTGCCAGCAGTGAGACAGGGGGAGGTATCGGGGAGCTGTTTTTT CASSETGGGIGELFF
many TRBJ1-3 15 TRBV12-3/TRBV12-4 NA TGTGCCAGCAGTTTAAGGCAGGCCTCTGGAAACACCATATATTTT CASSLRQASGNTIYF
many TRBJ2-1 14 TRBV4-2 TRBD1 TGTGCCAGCAGCCATCGACAGGGGGCTTATGAGCAGTTCTTC CASSHRQGAYEQFF
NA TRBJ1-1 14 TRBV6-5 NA TGTGCCAGCAGTTACCAGCCACCGGGGGTTGAGGCTTTCTTT CASSYQPPGVEAFF